This is a list of T cell receptor beta chains from one sample in a study of response to subunit inactivated influenza vaccine. Using its own MiXCR run on the RT-PCR reads, TCRdb lists one record per CDR3 protein. The sample lists 500,000 or so distinct CDR3 sequences, approximately 11% occurring once. The sample here was PBMCs from blood, taken about 40 days after vaccination. These receptors were collected from a man aged 50 to 59 who received an inactivated influenza vaccine. Both conserved end residues are part of each CDR3. A D gene is named only where the DNA matches it firmly. Only some rows state a clone size, as once, few, many or a class for expanded clones.

clone_size	j_call	d_call	v_call	cdr3_aa	cdr3_nt
-	TRBJ2-7	TRBD2	TRBV29-1	CSVVAGEQYF	TGCAGCGTCGTAGCGGGCGAGCAGTACTTC
many	TRBJ2-7	TRBD2	TRBV20-1	CSASSLTSGRRFGQYF	TGCAGTGCTAGTTCTCTGACTAGCGGGAGACGTTTTGGGCAGTACTTC
-	TRBJ1-5	-	TRBV7-9	CASSSENNTGRPQHF	TGTGCCAGCAGCTCCGAAAATAACACGGGGCGGCCCCAGCATTTT
-	TRBJ2-1	-	TRBV12-3/TRBV12-4	CASSFSESQEQFF	TGTGCCAGCAGTTTTTCAGAGTCACAAGAGCAGTTCTTC
few	TRBJ2-1	TRBD2	TRBV7-3	CASSLAGGMYNEQFF	TGTGCCAGCAGCCTAGCGGGTGGGATGTACAATGAGCAGTTCTTC
many	TRBJ2-1	TRBD2	TRBV20-1	CSARESGAYNEQFF	TGCAGTGCTAGGGAAAGCGGGGCTTACAATGAGCAGTTCTTC
few	TRBJ2-1	TRBD2	TRBV24-1	CATSAKGLVYNEQFF	TGTGCCACCAGTGCCAAGGGACTAGTTTACAATGAGCAGTTCTTC
-	TRBJ1-1	TRBD1	TRBV20-1	CSARDLDRGQDGTEAFF	TGCAGTGCTAGAGATTTAGACAGGGGGCAAGATGGCACTGAAGCTTTCTTT
-	TRBJ2-1	-	TRBV5-1	CASSLAESSSYNEQFF	TGCGCCAGCAGCTTGGCTGAATCGAGCTCCTACAATGAGCAGTTCTTC
-	TRBJ2-1	TRBD1	TRBV27	CTTGYPNEQFF	TGTACGACAGGGTATCCTAATGAGCAGTTCTTC
few	TRBJ2-1	-	TRBV10-1	CASSESKRVGIYNEQFF	TGCGCCAGCAGTGAGTCGAAACGGGTTGGTATCTACAATGAGCAGTTCTTC
few	TRBJ2-7	TRBD1	TRBV4-2	CASSHGQEAYEQYF	TGTGCCAGCAGCCACGGACAGGAGGCCTACGAGCAGTACTTC
few	TRBJ1-5	-	TRBV6-5	CASSYSVTGNQPQHF	TGTGCCAGCAGTTACTCGGTAACAGGGAATCAGCCCCAGCATTTT
few	TRBJ2-7	-	TRBV5-1	CASRILGYEQYF	TGCGCCAGCAGGATATTGGGTTACGAGCAGTACTTC
-	TRBJ2-4	-	TRBV21-1	CASRNRETGGRLFAKNIQYF	TGTGCCAGCAGGAATCGGGAAACAGGGGGTCGGTTGTTTGCCAAAAACATTCAGTACTTC
-	TRBJ1-3	TRBD1	TRBV10-3	CAATGTGFSGNTIYF	TGTGCCGCGACCGGGACAGGGTTTTCTGGAAACACCATATATTTT
many	TRBJ2-5	-	TRBV7-2	CASSPVGVQETQYF	TGTGCCAGCAGCCCTGTAGGGGTCCAAGAGACCCAGTACTTC
few	TRBJ2-7	-	TRBV7-8	CASSLTSPVYEQYF	TGTGCCAGCAGCTTAACTAGCCCTGTGTACGAGCAGTACTTC
many	TRBJ2-1	-	TRBV5-1	CASSLENRGSDEQFF	TGCGCCAGCAGCTTGGAAAATCGAGGGAGCGATGAGCAGTTCTTC
-	TRBJ1-5	TRBD1	TRBV20-1	CSANGQGGTNQPQHF	TGCAGTGCTAACGGACAGGGGGGTACCAATCAGCCCCAGCATTTT
few	TRBJ2-5	-	TRBV29-1	CSTDSLEETQYF	TGCAGCACCGACTCCCTGGAAGAGACCCAGTACTTC
-	TRBJ2-6	TRBD1	TRBV4-2	CASSTRQGAISGANVLTF	TGTGCCAGCAGCACTCGACAGGGGGCGATCTCTGGGGCCAACGTCCTGACTTTC
many	TRBJ2-3	TRBD2	TRBV5-1	CASSRRTSGGTDTQYF	TGCGCCAGCAGCCGCCGGACTAGCGGGGGCACAGATACGCAGTATTTT
many	TRBJ1-4	-	TRBV7-8	CASSPRGEKLFF	TGTGCCAGCAGCCCTCGGGGGGAAAAACTGTTTTTT
many	TRBJ2-1	TRBD1	TRBV4-2	CASSVRDRGPDNEQFF	TGTGCCAGCAGCGTCCGGGACAGGGGGCCAGACAATGAGCAGTTCTTC
-	TRBJ2-5	-	TRBV4-2	CASSQASRGFVETQYF	TGTGCCAGCAGCCAAGCCTCGAGAGGGTTCGTAGAGACCCAGTACTTC
many	TRBJ2-7	-	TRBV7-2	CASSSAYEQYF	TGTGCCAGCAGCTCCGCCTACGAGCAGTACTTC
many	TRBJ1-2	-	TRBV5-6	CASSLDQNYGYTF	TGTGCCAGCAGTTTAGACCAGAACTATGGCTACACCTTC
many	TRBJ1-1	-	TRBV6-6	CASSDTEAFF	TGTGCCAGCTCAGACACTGAAGCTTTCTTT
-	TRBJ2-3	-	TRBV6-1	CASSPYRAGTDTQYF	TGTGCCAGCAGTCCTTACAGGGCGGGGACAGATACGCAGTATTTT
many	TRBJ2-1	TRBD1	TRBV12-3/TRBV12-4	CASSLGQGYGEQFF	TGTGCCAGCAGCCTCGGACAGGGCTACGGTGAGCAGTTCTTC
many	TRBJ2-7	TRBD2	TRBV10-3	CAIRGTSEKYEQYF	TGTGCCATCAGGGGGACTAGCGAGAAATACGAGCAGTACTTC
many	TRBJ2-2	TRBD1	TRBV29-1	CSVGQGNTGELFF	TGCAGCGTTGGACAGGGGAACACCGGGGAGCTGTTTTTT
-	TRBJ2-7	-	TRBV11-1	CASSLVSGTYQTSAPYEQYF	TGTGCCAGCAGCTTAGTATCCGGGACATATCAAACTAGCGCACCCTACGAGCAGTACTTC
-	TRBJ1-5	-	TRBV20-1	CSATGASGARNQPQHF	TGCAGTGCTACAGGGGCGTCAGGGGCTCGCAATCAGCCCCAGCATTTT
-	TRBJ2-7	-	TRBV4-3	CASSQDAAPKGAEQYF	TGCGCCAGCAGCCAAGATGCGGCCCCCAAAGGAGCCGAGCAGTACTTC
many	TRBJ2-2	-	TRBV12-3/TRBV12-4	CASSLAILGTGELFF	TGTGCCAGCAGTTTAGCGATTCTGGGAACCGGGGAGCTGTTTTTT
many	TRBJ1-1	-	TRBV3-1	CASSRTNTEAFF	TGTGCCAGCAGCCGAACGAACACTGAAGCTTTCTTT
many	TRBJ2-7	TRBD1	TRBV28	CASRRQGPLEQYF	TGTGCCAGCAGGAGACAGGGACCCCTCGAGCAGTACTTC
-	TRBJ2-2	TRBD2	TRBV20-1	CSARSGTSRNTGELFF	TGCAGTGCTAGGTCCGGGACTAGCAGGAACACCGGGGAGCTGTTTTTT
-	TRBJ1-2	TRBD1	TRBV12-3/TRBV12-4	CATRTGPGGYTF	TGTGCCACCAGGACAGGCCCGGGTGGCTACACCTTC
few	TRBJ2-7	-	TRBV6-2/TRBV6-3	CASSPDSSSYEQYF	TGTGCCAGCAGTCCCGACAGTTCGTCCTACGAGCAGTACTTC